This TCR beta chain originates from a study of cytomegalovirus exposure and HLA in healthy donors. PCR employed 60 Vbeta and 13 Jbeta primers. The method was immunoSEQ multiplex PCR; TCRdb's version includes in-frame clones alone and lacks a portion of them. The data show approximately 150,000 clones, with around 78% seen just once and 7% held by the top ten. Trimming left V 3 bases short and J 3 bases short, with 15 bases between. This CDR3 has 16 amino acids. Germline V CDR1 and CDR2: SGHAT, FQNNGV. Sequencing was performed on PBMCs. The V call is TRBV11-2, the J call TRBJ2-1, with D possibly being TRBD2 (6 bases). The receptor comes from a woman aged 40 to 50 in good health and CMV-seropositive. The CDR3: CASSFVGRGGYNEQFF. CDR3 sequence (DNA): TGTGCCAGCAGCTTTGTGGGGCGGGGTGGCTACAATGAGCAGTTCTTC.